This T cell receptor (beta chain) was sequenced in a study of blood T cell repertoires in COVID-19. Study-wide background: T cells, B-cell-depleted T cells, or PBMCs provided the cDNA or gDNA that served as material.

Original processing methods: For nucleated cells, counts were estimated from reference gene primer amplification. Only in-frame clones appear in the TCRdb table, and some are missing; sequencing was by immunoSEQ multiplex PCR. The D gene and trimming were derived from the DNA, and the V and J assignments and clone size from that table. The sample shows just over 150,000 clones, 84% of them seen only once. CDR1 is SGHRS and CDR2 is YFSETQ in the germline V gene. The CDR3 has 13 amino acids. Trimming took 0 bases from V and 4 from J, leaving 7 bases between them. What was sequenced was peripheral blood. This chain uses TRBV5-1 with TRBJ1-2; D is unresolved. The source is a woman aged 45-65 years with acute or convalescent COVID-19. This CDR3 reads CASSLGGSYGYTF. The CDR3 bases are TGCGCCAGCAGCTTGGGAGGTAGCTATGGCTACACCTTC.